This T cell receptor (beta chain) was captured in a study of graft-versus-host responses after intestinal transplantation. Study-wide background: All recipients were transplanted with multivisceral, liver-intestinal, or isolated intestinal grafts. All recipients got anti-thymocyte globulin induction, then tacrolimus and steroids for roughly three years.

Measured with immunoSEQ multiplex PCR; TCRdb has only the in-frame clones, and not every one. The sample shows approximately 94,000 clones, less than 90% of them seen only once. As to this clone: Its antigen is as yet unknown.

The CDR3 is 14 residues long. Germline V gives CDR1 GTSNPN, CDR2 SVGIG (reference sequence). Trimming removed 5 bases from V and 8 bases from J, with 19 bases in between. The TCR originated in a human donor who was the organ donor for an intestinal transplant. The gene calls are TRBV30 and TRBJ2-1; D perhaps matches TRBD2 (6 bases). The sample here was unstimulated CD4+ T cells sorted from spleen or lymph node cells, taken before transplant. CDR3 sequence reads: CAWDGGSSVHEQFF. CDR3 sequence (DNA): TGTGCCTGGGATGGGGGGTCTAGCGTCCATGAGCAGTTCTTC.